These T cell receptor beta chains were read from a single sample in a study of PD-1 blockade in classical Hodgkin lymphoma. Clones were read by immunoSEQ multiplex PCR, and TCRdb kept only the in-frame ones, dropping some. The data contain around 66,000 clones, about 70% of them seen just once; the ten biggest clones take up over 7.5%. The sequences come from peripheral blood mononuclear cells (PBMCs), collected before the second cycle of nivolumab. The receptors were sampled from a human donor with classical Hodgkin lymphoma. Both conserved end residues are part of each CDR3. Fields, in order: D gene, CDR3 length, clone size, J gene, V gene, CDR3 protein, CDR3 DNA. A D gene is named only where the DNA matches it firmly. Size values are once, few and many counts, or a class for expanded clones, and some rows have none.

d_call: NA
cdr3_length: 16
clone_size: NA
j_call: TRBJ1-2
v_call: TRBV21-1
cdr3_aa: CASSKDIWSINYGYTF
cdr3_nt: TGTGCCAGCAGCAAAGATATCTGGAGCATTAACTATGGCTACACCTTC

d_call: NA
cdr3_length: 14
clone_size: few
j_call: TRBJ1-1
v_call: TRBV2
cdr3_aa: CASSNDRFAAEAFF
cdr3_nt: TGTGCCAGCAGTAACGACAGGTTTGCCGCTGAAGCTTTCTTT

d_call: NA
cdr3_length: 12
clone_size: NA
j_call: TRBJ1-2
v_call: TRBV29-1
cdr3_aa: CSAAGSNYGYTF
cdr3_nt: TGCAGCGCCGCAGGGAGTAACTATGGCTACACCTTC

d_call: TRBD2
cdr3_length: 14
clone_size: NA
j_call: TRBJ2-5
v_call: TRBV30
cdr3_aa: CAWSVQAGQETQYF
cdr3_nt: TGTGCCTGGAGTGTACAAGCGGGACAAGAGACCCAGTACTTC

d_call: NA
cdr3_length: 15
clone_size: once
j_call: TRBJ2-6
v_call: TRBV5-3
cdr3_aa: CASSGQVSGANVLTF
cdr3_nt: TGTGCCAGCAGCGGGCAGGTCTCTGGGGCCAACGTCCTGACTTTC

d_call: NA
cdr3_length: 12
clone_size: NA
j_call: TRBJ1-1
v_call: TRBV6-5
cdr3_aa: CASSSQGAEAFF
cdr3_nt: TGTGCCAGCAGTTCACAGGGCGCTGAAGCTTTCTTT

d_call: TRBD2
cdr3_length: 16
clone_size: NA
j_call: TRBJ2-1
v_call: TRBV28
cdr3_aa: CASSSIRTSSYNEQFF
cdr3_nt: TGTGCCAGCAGTTCGATAAGGACTAGCTCCTACAATGAGCAGTTCTTC

d_call: NA
cdr3_length: 12
clone_size: once
j_call: TRBJ1-1
v_call: TRBV11-2
cdr3_aa: CASSKDGTEAFF
cdr3_nt: TGTGCCAGCAGCAAAGATGGCACTGAAGCTTTCTTT

d_call: NA
cdr3_length: 15
clone_size: NA
j_call: TRBJ1-2
v_call: TRBV28
cdr3_aa: CASSPSLETLYGYTF
cdr3_nt: TGTGCCAGCAGTCCAAGCCTCGAGACACTATATGGCTACACCTTC

d_call: TRBD1
cdr3_length: 16
clone_size: NA
j_call: TRBJ1-2
v_call: TRBV27
cdr3_aa: CASRRGGLRGHYGYTF
cdr3_nt: TGTGCCAGCAGACGAGGAGGGCTAAGGGGGCACTATGGCTACACCTTC

d_call: TRBD1
cdr3_length: 14
clone_size: few
j_call: TRBJ1-5
v_call: TRBV2
cdr3_aa: CASSEGQGNQPQHF
cdr3_nt: TGTGCCAGCAGTGAGGGACAGGGGAATCAGCCCCAGCATTTT

d_call: TRBD1
cdr3_length: 14
clone_size: NA
j_call: TRBJ2-1
v_call: TRBV25-1
cdr3_aa: CASKGQVSYNEQFF
cdr3_nt: TGTGCCAGCAAGGGACAGGTCTCCTACAATGAGCAGTTCTTC

d_call: TRBD2
cdr3_length: 16
clone_size: NA
j_call: TRBJ2-1
v_call: TRBV7-6
cdr3_aa: CASSLAGLAGVNEQFF
cdr3_nt: TGTGCCAGCAGCTTAGCCGGGCTAGCGGGAGTCAATGAGCAGTTCTTC

d_call: NA
cdr3_length: 13
clone_size: few
j_call: TRBJ2-2
v_call: TRBV19
cdr3_aa: CASGLVNTGELFF
cdr3_nt: TGTGCCAGTGGGCTAGTGAACACCGGGGAGCTGTTTTTT

d_call: NA
cdr3_length: 11
clone_size: NA
j_call: TRBJ1-2
v_call: TRBV25-1
cdr3_aa: CASSIGSGYTF
cdr3_nt: TGTGCCAGCAGTATCGGGAGCGGCTACACCTTC

d_call: TRBD1
cdr3_length: 14
clone_size: NA
j_call: TRBJ1-6
v_call: TRBV11-2
cdr3_aa: CASSFDRVGSPLHF
cdr3_nt: TGTGCCAGCAGCTTTGACAGGGTAGGATCACCCCTCCACTTT

d_call: TRBD2
cdr3_length: 18
clone_size: NA
j_call: TRBJ2-1
v_call: TRBV12-5
cdr3_aa: CASGLVKDGTSRYNEQFF
cdr3_nt: TGTGCTAGTGGTTTGGTAAAGGACGGGACTAGTAGGTACAATGAGCAGTTCTTC

d_call: NA
cdr3_length: 11
clone_size: NA
j_call: TRBJ2-5
v_call: TRBV28
cdr3_aa: CASSGRETQYF
cdr3_nt: TGTGCCAGCTCTGGGCGGGAGACCCAGTACTTC